The clone carrying this TCR beta chain occurred many times. The sample comes from a study of T cells in Graves' hyperthyroidism and ophthalmopathy. Amplification of TCR beta CDR3 regions was performed using RNA transcripts as template. The HTBI primer set was used in a first-round RT-PCR of the TCR CDR3. TCRdb independently ran MiXCR on the multiplex PCR reads; one entry per CDR3 protein. The sample yields under 300,000 distinct CDR3 sequences, 15% seen once. V lost 4 bases to trimming and J lost 2 bases, with 9 bases between them. CDR3 length: 13 residues. Per germline, CDR1 LGHDT and CDR2 YNNKEL (reference sequence).

V is TRBV3-1 and J is TRBJ2-7, with unresolved D. Sequenced input: blood. This clonotype originated in a woman aged 45-65 years with Graves' hyperthyroidism that later progressed to Graves' ophthalmopathy. Here the CDR3 reads CASSPLGAYEQYF. The CDR3 DNA reads as TGTGCCAGCAGCCCCCTAGGTGCCTACGAGCAGTACTTC.